These 8 T cell receptor beta chains were sequenced from one sample in a study of T cell repertoires in cytomegalovirus infection. TCRdb re-analysed the reads in MiXCR, keeping a single row per CDR3 protein. This sample carries around 530,000 distinct CDR3 sequences, about 25% of them seen once, and the ten largest clones take about 13%. The specimen sequenced was PBMCs. Receptor source: a human donor in good health (CMV status not recorded). Some clones in this sample may be carry-over from other donors' samples.

This clonotype has more than one count but fewer than ten. V and J are TRBV25-1 and TRBJ1-2; the match to TRBD1 covers 7 bases. CDR3 length equals 14 residues. Germline CDR1 MGHDK, CDR2 SYGVNS. Germline trimming cut 3 bases from V and 2 bases from J; bases unmatched to any gene: 3. This chain's CDR3 is CASSDPGQNYGYTF. The CDR3 DNA is TGTGCCAGCAGTGATCCGGGACAGAACTATGGCTACACCTTC.

This clonotype was seen ten or more times. V is TRBV7-2 and J is TRBJ1-5, with D possibly TRBD1 on 5 matching bases. Trimming shortened V by 5 bases and J by 0 bases, and 11 bases separated the two germline ends. The CDR3 runs to 15 residues. Germline V gives CDR1 SGHTA, CDR2 FQGNSA. The CDR3 sequence is CASSRTFYSNQPQHF. In nucleotides, the CDR3 is TGTGCCAGCAGCCGGACATTTTATAGCAATCAGCCCCAGCATTTT. The full variable domain, rest sourced from reference TRBV7-2 and TRBJ1-5, is GAGVSQSPSNKVTEKGKDVELRCDPISGHTALYWYRQSLGQGLEFLIYFQGNSAPDKSGLPSDRFSAERTGGSVSTLTIQRTQQEDSAVYLCASSRTFYSNQPQHFGDGTRLSIL.

Only a few counts were recorded for this clonotype. The chain joins TRBV7-9 to TRBJ1-3; TRBD1 matches at 10 bases. CDR1 and CDR2 from the germline V gene are SEHNR and FQNEAQ (reference sequence). The ends lost 6 bases at V and 6 bases at J; junction bases unmatched: 11. The CDR3 has 16 residues. In nucleotides, the CDR3 is TGTGCCAGCAGTTCAAGACCGGGACAGGGGACAAACACCATATATTTT. Residues: CASSSRPGQGTNTIYF.

The V call is TRBV6-5, the J call TRBJ1-1, with 9 bases fitting TRBD1. The CDR3 sequence is 13 residues long. V lost 5 bases and J lost 8; bases outside the gene matches: 6. Germline V lookup: CDR1 MNHEY, CDR2 SVGAGI. The CDR3 spells CASSRTGAQEAFF. In nucleotides, the CDR3 is TGTGCCAGCAGTCGGACAGGGGCCCAAGAAGCTTTCTTT.

J is TRBJ2-5 and V is TRBV20-1; no clear D. The CDR3 runs to 13 residues. From germline, CDR1 is DFQATT and CDR2 SNEGSKA (reference sequence). V lost 0 bases and J lost 7, with 12 bases in between. The DNA for the CDR3 is TGCAGTGCTAGAGATCCCCTCCCGTGGACCCAGTACTTC. Its protein product is CSARDPLPWTQYF.

The chain is built from TRBV19 and TRBJ1-1; D may be TRBD1 (5 bases). The CDR3 runs to 11 residues. The germline CDR1 and CDR2 sequences are LNHDA and SQIVND (reference sequence). The V and J ends lost 9 bases and 5 bases respectively, with 10 bases between them. The CDR3 region has the DNA TGTGCCAGCGGGGGGGTGACTGAAGCTTTCTTT. Its translation: CASGGVTEAFF.

This clonotype occurred a few times. The V gene is TRBV20-1, the J gene TRBJ2-7, with D tentatively TRBD2 (5 bases). The V gene lost 5 bases and the J gene lost 5 bases, with 22 bases spanning the gap. This CDR3 has 15 residues. Germline V CDR1 and CDR2: DFQATT, SNEGSKA (reference sequence). The DNA for the CDR3 is TGCAGTGCTGGCAAGGAGCGGAAGGATGGCCACGAGCAGTACTTC. Residues: CSAGKERKDGHEQYF.

This clonotype was detected a few times. The gene calls are TRBV28 and TRBJ2-2; D is ambiguous. Germline V lookup: CDR1 MDHEN, CDR2 SYDVKM. V lost 5 bases to trimming and J lost 3 bases, with 10 bases between them. The CDR3 contains 14 residues. Written as DNA, the CDR3 is TGTGCCAGCAGTCCACTTACGGACACCGGGGAGCTGTTTTTT. This codes for CASSPLTDTGELFF.